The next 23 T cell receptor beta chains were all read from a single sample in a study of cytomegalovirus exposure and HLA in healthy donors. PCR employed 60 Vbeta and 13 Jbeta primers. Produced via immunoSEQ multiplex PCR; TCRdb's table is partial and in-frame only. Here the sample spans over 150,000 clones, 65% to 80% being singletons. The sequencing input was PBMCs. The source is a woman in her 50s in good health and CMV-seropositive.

For the CDR3, the DNA is TGTGCCAGCAGCCTCCGACCCAGACAGGGGGCTAAAGAAGCTTTCTTT. This sequence encodes CASSLRPRQGAKEAFF. The chain employs TRBV28 and TRBJ1-1; 10 bases agree with TRBD1. Germline CDR1 is MDHEN and CDR2 is SYDVKM. CDR3 size: 16 residues. V was clipped by 6 bases and J by 8 bases; unmatched bases: 15. Combining the CDR3 with reference TRBV28 and TRBJ1-1 gives the whole variable domain DVKVTQSSRYLVKRTGEKVFLECVQDMDHENMFWYRQDPGLGLRLIYFSYDVKMKEKGDIPEGYSVSREKKERFSLILESASTNQTSMYLCASSLRPRQGAKEAFFGQGTRLTVV.

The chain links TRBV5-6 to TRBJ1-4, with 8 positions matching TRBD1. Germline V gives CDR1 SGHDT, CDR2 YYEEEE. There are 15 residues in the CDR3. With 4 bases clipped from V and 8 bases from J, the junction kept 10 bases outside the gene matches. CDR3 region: CASSPQTGVGEKLFF. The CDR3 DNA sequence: TGTGCCAGCAGCCCCCAGACAGGGGTGGGGGAAAAACTGTTTTTT.

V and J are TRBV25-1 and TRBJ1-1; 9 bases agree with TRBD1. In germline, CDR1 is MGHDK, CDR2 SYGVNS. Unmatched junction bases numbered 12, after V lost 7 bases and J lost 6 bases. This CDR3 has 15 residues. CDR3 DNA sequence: TGTGCCAGCACCGTCGGACAGGGGCTTCACGCTGAAGCTTTCTTT. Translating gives CASTVGQGLHAEAFF.

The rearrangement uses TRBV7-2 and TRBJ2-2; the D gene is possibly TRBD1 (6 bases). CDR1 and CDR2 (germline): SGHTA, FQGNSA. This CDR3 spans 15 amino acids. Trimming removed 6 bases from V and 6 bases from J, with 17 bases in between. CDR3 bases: TGTGCCAGCAGATCCACGGACAGAGGAGCCGGGGAGCTGTTTTTT. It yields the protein CASRSTDRGAGELFF.

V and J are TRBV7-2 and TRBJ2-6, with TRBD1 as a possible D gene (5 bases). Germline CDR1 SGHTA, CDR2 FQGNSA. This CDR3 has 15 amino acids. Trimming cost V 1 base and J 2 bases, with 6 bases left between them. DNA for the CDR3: TGTGCCAGCAGCTTAGAGACAGCTGGGGCCAACGTCCTGACTTTC. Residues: CASSLETAGANVLTF.

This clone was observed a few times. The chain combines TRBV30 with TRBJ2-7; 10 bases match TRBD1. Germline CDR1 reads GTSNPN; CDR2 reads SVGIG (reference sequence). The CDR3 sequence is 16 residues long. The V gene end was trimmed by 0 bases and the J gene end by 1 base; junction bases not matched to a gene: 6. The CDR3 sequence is CAWSVPRTGGSYEQYF. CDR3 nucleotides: TGTGCCTGGAGTGTCCCCCGGACAGGGGGTTCCTACGAGCAGTACTTC.

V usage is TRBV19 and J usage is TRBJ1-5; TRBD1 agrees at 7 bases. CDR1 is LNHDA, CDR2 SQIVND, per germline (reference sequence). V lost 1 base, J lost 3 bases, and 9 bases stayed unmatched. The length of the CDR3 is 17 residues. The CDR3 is CASSIGATGIFNQPQHF. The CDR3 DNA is TGTGCCAGTAGTATAGGGGCGACAGGGATCTTCAATCAGCCCCAGCATTTT. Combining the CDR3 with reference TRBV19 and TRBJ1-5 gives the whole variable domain DGGITQSPKYLFRKEGQNVTLSCEQNLNHDAMYWYRQDPGQGLRLIYYSQIVNDFQKGDIAEGYSVSREKKESFPLTVTSAQKNPTAFYLCASSIGATGIFNQPQHFGDGTRLSIL.

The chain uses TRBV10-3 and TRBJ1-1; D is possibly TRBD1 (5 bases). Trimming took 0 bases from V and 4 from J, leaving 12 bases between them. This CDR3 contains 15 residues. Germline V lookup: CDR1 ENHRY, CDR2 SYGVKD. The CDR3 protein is CAISESPGKVTEAFF. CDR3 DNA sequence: TGTGCCATCAGTGAGTCCCCAGGGAAGGTCACTGAAGCTTTCTTT.

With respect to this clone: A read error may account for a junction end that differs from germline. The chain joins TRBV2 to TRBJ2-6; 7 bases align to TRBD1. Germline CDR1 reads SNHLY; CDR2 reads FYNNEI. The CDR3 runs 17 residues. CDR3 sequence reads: CASSEGTAVSGANGLTF. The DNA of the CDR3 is TGTGCCAGCAGTGAGGGGACAGCGGTCTCCGGGGCCAACGGCCTGACTTTC.

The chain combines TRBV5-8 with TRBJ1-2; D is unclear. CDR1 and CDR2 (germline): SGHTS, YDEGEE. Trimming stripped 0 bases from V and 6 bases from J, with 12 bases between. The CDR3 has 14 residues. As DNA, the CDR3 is TGTGCCAGCAGCTTGGCCCGCACTAGAGATGGCTACACCTTC. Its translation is CASSLARTRDGYTF.

The CDR3, as DNA: TGTGCCAGCATCCACCTAGGACAGGCACTTGAAGCTTTCTTT. This gives the protein CASIHLGQALEAFF. The V call is TRBV6-6, the J call TRBJ1-1; TRBD1 aligns across 7 bases. Germline values: CDR1 MNHNY, CDR2 SVGAGI (reference sequence). The CDR3 spans 14 residues. V gave up 7 bases and J gave up 7 bases; unmatched junction bases: 12.

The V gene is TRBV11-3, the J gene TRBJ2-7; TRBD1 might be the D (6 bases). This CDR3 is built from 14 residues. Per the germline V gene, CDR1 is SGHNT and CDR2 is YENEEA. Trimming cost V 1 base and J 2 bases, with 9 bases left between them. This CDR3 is CASSLGQGTYEQYF. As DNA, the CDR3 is TGTGCCAGCAGCTTAGGCCAGGGGACCTACGAGCAGTACTTC.

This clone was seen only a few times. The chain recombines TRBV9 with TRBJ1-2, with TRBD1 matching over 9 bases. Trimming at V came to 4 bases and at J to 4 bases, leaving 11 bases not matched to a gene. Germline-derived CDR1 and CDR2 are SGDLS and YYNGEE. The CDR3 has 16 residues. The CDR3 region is CASSHSPGGQGYGYTF. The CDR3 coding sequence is TGTGCCAGCAGCCACTCACCCGGGGGACAGGGCTATGGCTACACCTTC. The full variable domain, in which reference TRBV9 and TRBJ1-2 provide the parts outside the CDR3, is DSGVTQTPKHLITATGQRVTLRCSPRSGDLSVYWYQQSLDQGLQFLIQYYNGEERAKGNILERFSAQQFPDLHSELNLSSLELGDSALYFCASSHSPGGQGYGYTFGSGTRLTVV.

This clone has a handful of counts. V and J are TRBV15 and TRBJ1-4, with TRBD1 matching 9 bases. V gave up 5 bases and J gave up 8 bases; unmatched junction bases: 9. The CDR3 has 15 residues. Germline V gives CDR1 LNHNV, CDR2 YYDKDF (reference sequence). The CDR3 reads CATSGSGQGREKLFF. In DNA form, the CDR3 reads TGTGCCACCAGCGGTTCGGGACAGGGTCGCGAAAAACTGTTTTTT.

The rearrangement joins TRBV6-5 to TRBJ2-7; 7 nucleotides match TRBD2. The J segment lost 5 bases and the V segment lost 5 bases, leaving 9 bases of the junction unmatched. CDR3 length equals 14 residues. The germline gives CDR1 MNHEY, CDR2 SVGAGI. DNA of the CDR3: TGTGCCAGCAGTCCTAGACTAGCCAGGCACGAGCAGTACTTC. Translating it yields CASSPRLARHEQYF.

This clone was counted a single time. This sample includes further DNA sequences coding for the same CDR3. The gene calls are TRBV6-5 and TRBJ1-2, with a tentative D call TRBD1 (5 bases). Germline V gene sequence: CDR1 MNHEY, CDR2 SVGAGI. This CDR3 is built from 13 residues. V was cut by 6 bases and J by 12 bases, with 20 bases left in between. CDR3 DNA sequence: TGTGCCAGCAGGTCGAGGGGACTCTTCCCAAACACCTTC. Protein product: CASRSRGLFPNTF.

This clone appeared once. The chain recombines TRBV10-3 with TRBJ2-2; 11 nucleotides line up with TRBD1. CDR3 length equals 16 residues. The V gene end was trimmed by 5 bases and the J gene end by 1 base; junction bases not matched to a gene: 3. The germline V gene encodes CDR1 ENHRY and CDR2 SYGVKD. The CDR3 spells CAISPDRGQNTGELFF. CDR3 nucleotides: TGTGCCATCAGTCCGGACAGGGGGCAGAACACCGGGGAGCTGTTTTTT.

The CDR3 sequence is CASSPGTNYGYTF. In DNA, the CDR3 is TGTGCCAGCAGTCCGGGAACCAACTATGGCTACACCTTC. V and J are TRBV5-6 and TRBJ1-2; D uncertain. Per the germline V gene, CDR1 is SGHDT and CDR2 is YYEEEE. This CDR3 has 13 amino acids. V lost 5 bases to trimming and J lost 2 bases, with 10 bases between them. Based on the CDR3 plus reference TRBV5-6 and TRBJ1-2, the full variable domain is DAGVTQSPTHLIKTRGQQVTLRCSPKSGHDTVSWYQQALGQGPQFIFQYYEEEERQRGNFPDRFSGHQFPNYSSELNVNALLLGDSALYLCASSPGTNYGYTFGSGTRLTVV.

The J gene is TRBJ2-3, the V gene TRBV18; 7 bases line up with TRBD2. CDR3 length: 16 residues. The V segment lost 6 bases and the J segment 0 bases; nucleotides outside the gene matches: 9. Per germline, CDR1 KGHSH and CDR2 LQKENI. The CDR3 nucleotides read TGTGCCAGCTCCCCCTTACTAGCGACGAGCACAGATACGCAGTATTTT. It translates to CASSPLLATSTDTQYF. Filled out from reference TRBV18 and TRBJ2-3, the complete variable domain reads NAGVMQNPRHLVRRRGQEARLRCSPMKGHSHVYWYRQLPEEGLKFMVYLQKENIIDESGMPKERFSAEFPKEGPSILRIQQVVRGDSAAYFCASSPLLATSTDTQYFGPGTRLTVL.

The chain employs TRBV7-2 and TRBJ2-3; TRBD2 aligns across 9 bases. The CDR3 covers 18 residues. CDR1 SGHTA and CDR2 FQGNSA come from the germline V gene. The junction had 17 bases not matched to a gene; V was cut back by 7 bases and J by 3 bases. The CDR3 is CASNPAGGVREETDTQYF. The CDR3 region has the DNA TGTGCCAGCAACCCCGCGGGGGGGGTCCGGGAGGAGACAGATACGCAGTATTTT.

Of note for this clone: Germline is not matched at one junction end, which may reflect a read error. CDR3 sequence reads: CASSLGRAAYEQHF. For the CDR3, the DNA is TGTGCCAGCAGCTTAGGGCGGGCAGCCTACGAGCAGCACTTC. The V call is TRBV11-2, the J call TRBJ2-7; weak D call: TRBD2 (5 bases). CDR1 SGHAT and CDR2 FQNNGV come from the germline V gene. The length of the CDR3 is 14 residues.

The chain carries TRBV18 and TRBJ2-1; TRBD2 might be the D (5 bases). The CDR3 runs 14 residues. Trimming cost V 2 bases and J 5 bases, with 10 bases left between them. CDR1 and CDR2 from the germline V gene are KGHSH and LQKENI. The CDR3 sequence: CASSPLSADNEQFF. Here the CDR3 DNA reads TGTGCCAGCTCACCATTATCAGCGGACAATGAGCAGTTCTTC.

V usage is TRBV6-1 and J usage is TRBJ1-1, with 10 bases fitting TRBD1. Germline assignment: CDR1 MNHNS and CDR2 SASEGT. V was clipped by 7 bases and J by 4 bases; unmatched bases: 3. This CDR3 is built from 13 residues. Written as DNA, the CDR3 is TGTGCCAGCATCCGACAGGGGGCCACTGAAGCTTTCTTT. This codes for CASIRQGATEAFF.